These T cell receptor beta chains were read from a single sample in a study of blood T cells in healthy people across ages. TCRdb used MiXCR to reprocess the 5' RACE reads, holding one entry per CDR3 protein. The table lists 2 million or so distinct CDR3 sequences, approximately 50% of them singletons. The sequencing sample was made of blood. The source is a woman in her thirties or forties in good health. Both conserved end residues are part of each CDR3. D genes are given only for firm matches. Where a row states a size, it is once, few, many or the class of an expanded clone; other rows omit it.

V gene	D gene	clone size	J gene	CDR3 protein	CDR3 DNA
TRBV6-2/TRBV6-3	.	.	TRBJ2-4	CASRDPRGEQYF	TGTGCCAGCCGGGACCCCCGTGGAGAGCAGTACTTC
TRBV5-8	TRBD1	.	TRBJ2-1	CASSRDRADEQFF	TGTGCCAGCAGCAGGGACAGGGCAGATGAGCAGTTCTTC
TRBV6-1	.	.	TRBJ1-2	CASSEYEYYGYTF	TGTGCCAGCAGTGAATATGAATACTATGGCTACACCTTC
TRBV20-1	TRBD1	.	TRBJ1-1	CSASGQGGVAFF	TGCAGTGCTAGCGGACAGGGAGGTGTAGCTTTCTTT
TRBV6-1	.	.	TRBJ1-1	CASSLRPVQTLNTEAFF	TGTGCCAGCAGTCTAAGACCGGTCCAGACCCTAAACACTGAAGCTTTCTTT
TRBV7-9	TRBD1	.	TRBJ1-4	CASSFSPGQGNEKLFF	TGTGCCAGCAGCTTCTCACCGGGACAGGGTAATGAAAAACTGTTTTTT
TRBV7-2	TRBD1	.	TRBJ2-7	CASSSPDRAGFVQYF	TGTGCCAGCAGCTCACCGGACAGGGCCGGATTCGTGCAGTACTTC
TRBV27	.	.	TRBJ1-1	CASSRVGGTEAFF	TGTGCCAGCTCCAGGGTGGGTGGCACTGAAGCTTTCTTT
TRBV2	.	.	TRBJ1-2	CASSEEFSYGHTF	TGTGCCAGCAGTGAAGAGTTCTCCTATGGCCACACCTTC
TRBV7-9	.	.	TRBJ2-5	CASSPTVRSINEQYF	TGTGCCAGCAGCCCCACGGTCCGGTCCATCAATGAGCAGTACTTC
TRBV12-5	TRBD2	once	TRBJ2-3	CASGLPTSGQYF	TGTGCTAGTGGTTTGCCGACTAGCGGGCAGTATTTT
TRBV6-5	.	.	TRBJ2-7	CASSPLTGSGEQYF	TGTGCCAGCAGTCCTTTGACGGGGAGCGGCGAGCAGTACTTC
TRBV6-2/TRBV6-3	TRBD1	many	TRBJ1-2	CASSYDRGYGYTF	TGTGCCAGCAGTTACGACAGGGGCTATGGCTACACCTTC
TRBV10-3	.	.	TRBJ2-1	CAISGRDNEQFF	TGTGCCATCAGCGGGAGAGACAATGAGCAGTTCTTC
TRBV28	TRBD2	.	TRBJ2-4	CASSSRGEWYF	TGTGCCAGCAGTTCCCGGGGGGAGTGGTACTTC
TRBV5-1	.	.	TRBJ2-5	CASGPQGQETQYF	TGCGCCAGCGGCCCGCAGGGACAAGAGACCCAGTACTTC
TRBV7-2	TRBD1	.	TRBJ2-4	CASSLATGAGIQYF	TGTGCCAGCAGCTTGGCGACAGGGGCGGGCATTCAGTACTTC
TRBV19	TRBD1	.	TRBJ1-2	CASTRPGQEYYGYTF	TGTGCCAGTACCAGGCCGGGACAGGAGTACTATGGCTACACCTTC
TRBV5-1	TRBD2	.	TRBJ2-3	CASSPGAGASTDTQYF	TGCGCCAGCAGCCCAGGAGCGGGGGCTAGCACAGATACGCAGTATTTT
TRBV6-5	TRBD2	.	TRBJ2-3	CASSSPAGGPDTQYF	TGTGCCAGCAGCTCCCCAGCGGGGGGCCCTGATACGCAGTATTTT
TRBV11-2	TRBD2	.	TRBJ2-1	CASSLGGTGTSGSSYNEQFF	TGTGCCAGCAGCCTAGGGGGTACCGGGACTAGCGGGTCCTCCTACAATGAGCAGTTCTTC
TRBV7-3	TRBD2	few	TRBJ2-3	CASSLNNPSGGAQDTQYF	TGTGCCAGCAGCTTAAATAACCCTAGCGGGGGGGCACAAGATACGCAGTATTTT
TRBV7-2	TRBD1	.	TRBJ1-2	CASSPSGQEGYGYTF	TGTGCCAGCAGCCCATCAGGACAGGAAGGTTATGGCTACACCTTC
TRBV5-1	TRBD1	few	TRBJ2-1	CASSYRQGNNEQFF	TGCGCCAGCAGCTATAGACAGGGGAACAATGAGCAGTTCTTC
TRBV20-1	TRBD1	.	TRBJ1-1	CSAREGTGFTEAFF	TGCAGTGCTAGGGAAGGGACAGGGTTCACTGAAGCTTTCTTT
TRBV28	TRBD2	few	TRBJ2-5	CASSSGTSGGYQETQYF	TGTGCCAGCAGTTCCGGGACTAGCGGGGGGTACCAAGAGACCCAGTACTTC
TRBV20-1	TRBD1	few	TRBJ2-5	CSARGLTGGGETQYF	TGCAGTGCTAGAGGACTTACAGGGGGAGGAGAGACCCAGTACTTC